Listed below are T cell receptor beta chains from one sample, sequenced in a study of blood T cell repertoires in COVID-19. Assay used: immunoSEQ multiplex PCR; TCRdb lists only in-frame clones, some missing. The sample has some 300,000 clones; approximately 86% are singletons. Sample: peripheral blood. Receptors were obtained from a woman between 50 and 59 years old with active or convalescent COVID-19. The CDR3 runs from the conserved cysteine through the conserved F or W. Each record gives: V gene, J gene, D gene, CDR3 protein, CDR3 DNA. The D gene is left open where the match is weak.

TRBV19	TRBJ2-1	.	CASNGEYSYNEQFF	TGTGCCAGTAATGGGGAGTACTCCTACAATGAGCAGTTCTTC
TRBV19	TRBJ1-2	TRBD1	CASSIYSGTGVYGYTF	TGTGCCAGTAGTATCTATTCGGGGACAGGAGTTTATGGCTACACCTTC
TRBV5-1	TRBJ2-2	.	CASTLAETGELFF	TGCGCCAGCACTTTAGCGGAAACCGGGGAGCTGTTTTTT
TRBV7-9	TRBJ2-7	TRBD2	CASSFSVAWASGMYEQYF	TGTGCCAGCAGCTTCAGCGTAGCGTGGGCTAGCGGGATGTACGAGCAGTACTTC
TRBV28	TRBJ1-2	.	CASSGAPNYGYTF	TGTGCCAGTAGCGGGGCCCCTAACTATGGCTACACCTTC
TRBV5-1	TRBJ2-1	.	CASSLSSRYNEQFF	TGCGCCAGCAGCTTGTCTAGCAGATACAATGAGCAGTTCTTC
TRBV6-5	TRBJ2-3	TRBD2	CANSQLAGGTDTQYF	TGTGCCAACTCACAACTAGCGGGAGGAACAGATACGCAGTATTTT
TRBV7-8	TRBJ2-7	TRBD1	CASSTTLGTGQYEQYF	TGTGCCAGCAGCACCACTTTGGGGACAGGACAATACGAGCAGTACTTC
TRBV21-1	TRBJ1-2	.	CASSTPGQVEGYGYTF	TGTGCCAGCAGCACCCCGGGACAGGTCGAGGGATATGGCTACACCTTC
TRBV9	TRBJ2-7	TRBD1	CASSVAPDRAHEQYF	TGTGCCAGCAGCGTAGCTCCAGACAGGGCCCACGAGCAGTACTTC
TRBV2	TRBJ2-1	TRBD2	CASSEGLAGHNEQFF	TGTGCCAGCAGTGAGGGACTAGCGGGCCACAATGAGCAGTTCTTC
TRBV13	TRBJ2-7	.	CASSFFRGAYEQYF	TGTGCCAGCAGCTTCTTCAGGGGGGCCTACGAGCAGTACTTC
TRBV19	TRBJ1-1	.	CASRKTGTATEAFF	TGTGCCAGTAGAAAGACCGGGACTGCCACTGAAGCTTTCTTT
TRBV7-2	TRBJ2-3	.	CASSLRLPTDTQYF	TGTGCCAGCAGCTTACGGTTGCCCACAGATACGCAGTATTTT
TRBV4-1	TRBJ2-1	.	CASSQDEGWSSYNEQFF	TGCGCCAGCAGCCAAGATGAGGGATGGAGCTCCTACAATGAGCAGTTCTTC
TRBV20-1	TRBJ2-5	.	CSAQRMGSQYF	TGCAGTGCCCAGAGAATGGGGAGCCAGTACTTC
TRBV7-9	TRBJ1-2	TRBD1	CASSRGQGNSGYTF	TGTGCCAGCAGCAGGGGACAGGGTAATTCTGGCTACACCTTC
TRBV27	TRBJ1-1	TRBD1	CACKYTGTVNTEAFF	TGTGCCTGCAAATATACCGGGACAGTGAACACTGAAGCTTTCTTT
TRBV27	TRBJ1-1	TRBD1	CASSSSFAGGNTEAFF	TGTGCCAGCAGTTCTAGTTTCGCAGGGGGGAACACTGAAGCTTTCTTT
TRBV19	TRBJ2-1	TRBD2	CASSIGFRRELYNEQFF	TGTGCCAGTAGTATTGGTTTTAGGCGGGAGCTCTACAATGAGCAGTTCTTC
TRBV15	TRBJ2-1	TRBD2	CATSSRSSGNEQFF	TGTGCCACCAGCAGTCGGTCTAGCGGCAATGAGCAGTTCTTC
TRBV18	TRBJ2-7	TRBD1	CASSVGQGPSYEQYF	TGTGCCAGCTCAGTCGGACAGGGGCCCTCCTACGAGCAGTACTTC
TRBV15	TRBJ1-3	.	CATSRDPGAGNTIYF	TGTGCCACCAGCAGAGATCCAGGGGCTGGAAACACCATATATTTT